These T cell receptor beta chains were read from a single sample in a study of OX40 agonist ivuxolimab in advanced cancers. Assay: immunoSEQ multiplex PCR; the TCRdb copy retains only in-frame clones and omits some. The repertoire consists of about 48,000 clones, with 80% to 90% occurring once and the leading ten covering 7.5% to 10%. This specimen consisted of CD4+ or CD8+ T cells sorted from blood, obtained in a trial of the OX40 agonist ivuxolimab. The receptors here all came from an adult with an advanced solid tumor such as melanoma, head and neck, liver or kidney cancer. Both conserved end residues are part of each CDR3.

j_call v_call cdr3_aa
TRBJ2-7 TRBV9 CASSVGTSHEQYF
TRBJ1-6 TRBV6-5 CASSYGQQGEHLHF
TRBJ1-4 TRBV15 CATSRDRSGREKLFF
TRBJ1-2 TRBV19 CASSIRELDGYTF
TRBJ2-1 TRBV11-2 CASSLGLAGALDNEQFF
TRBJ1-1 TRBV6-1 CATSRLGSDTEAFF
TRBJ2-2 TRBV18 CASSPTSGSAGELFF
TRBJ1-1 TRBV19 CASSTIDRTEAFF
TRBJ1-1 TRBV28 CASSPVGMWIEAFF
TRBJ2-7 TRBV5-1 CASSLAAGGEQYF
TRBJ1-1 TRBV5-1 CASSYYQGSSTEAFF
TRBJ1-1 TRBV2 CASTKGGTEAFF
TRBJ2-2 TRBV5-1 CASSLVDRSITGELFF
TRBJ2-7 TRBV7-8 CASSSLPPYEQYF
TRBJ1-4 TRBV5-1 CASSSEGTDEKLFF
TRBJ1-4 TRBV29-1 CATRSTNEKLFF
TRBJ2-7 TRBV28 CASSSRTSGSSYEQYF
TRBJ2-2 TRBV5-1 CASSRDKNTGELFF
TRBJ2-1 TRBV19 CASSTGTSGRGEQFF
TRBJ2-7 TRBV5-1 CASSLGSGGPYEQYF
TRBJ1-2 TRBV28 CASFDRAGGYTF
TRBJ2-5 TRBV18 CASSPGVMGAQYF